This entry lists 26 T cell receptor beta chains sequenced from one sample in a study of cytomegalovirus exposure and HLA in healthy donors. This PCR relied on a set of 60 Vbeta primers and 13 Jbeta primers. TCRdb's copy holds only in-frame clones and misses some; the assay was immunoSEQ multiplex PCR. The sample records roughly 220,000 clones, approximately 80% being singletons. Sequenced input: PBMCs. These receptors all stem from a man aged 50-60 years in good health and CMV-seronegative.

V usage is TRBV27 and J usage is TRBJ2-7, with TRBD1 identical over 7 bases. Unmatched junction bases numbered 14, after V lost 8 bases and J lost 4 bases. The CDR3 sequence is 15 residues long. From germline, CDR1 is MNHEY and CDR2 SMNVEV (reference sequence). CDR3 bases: TGTGCCAGCGGATCTCAACAGGGGATTCATTACGAGCAGTACTTC. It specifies CASGSQQGIHYEQYF.

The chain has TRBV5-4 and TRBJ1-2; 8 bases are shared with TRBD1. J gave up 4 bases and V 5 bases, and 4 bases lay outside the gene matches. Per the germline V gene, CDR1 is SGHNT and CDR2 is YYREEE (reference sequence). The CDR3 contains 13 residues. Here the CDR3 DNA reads TGTGCCAGCAGAGTGGACAGGGCCTATGGCTACACCTTC. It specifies CASRVDRAYGYTF.

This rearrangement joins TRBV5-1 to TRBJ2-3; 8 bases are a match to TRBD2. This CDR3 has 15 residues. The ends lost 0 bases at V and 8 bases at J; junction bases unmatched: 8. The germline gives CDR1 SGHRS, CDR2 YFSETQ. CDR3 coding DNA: TGCGCCAGCAGCTTGGCCGCTTCGGGGGGGGGTACGCAGTATTTT. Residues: CASSLAASGGGTQYF.

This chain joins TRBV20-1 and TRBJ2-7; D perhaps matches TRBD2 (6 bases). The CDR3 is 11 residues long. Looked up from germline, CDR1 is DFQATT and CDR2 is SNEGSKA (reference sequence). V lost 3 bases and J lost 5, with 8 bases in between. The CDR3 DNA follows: TGCAGTGCTAGCTTAGCGGACGAGCAGTACTTC. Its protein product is CSASLADEQYF.

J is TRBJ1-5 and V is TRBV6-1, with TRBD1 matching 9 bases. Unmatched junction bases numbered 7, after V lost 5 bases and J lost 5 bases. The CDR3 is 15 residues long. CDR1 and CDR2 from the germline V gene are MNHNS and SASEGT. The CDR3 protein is CASSLPGTGYQPQHF. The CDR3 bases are TGTGCCAGCAGTTTACCCGGGACAGGGTATCAGCCCCAGCATTTT.

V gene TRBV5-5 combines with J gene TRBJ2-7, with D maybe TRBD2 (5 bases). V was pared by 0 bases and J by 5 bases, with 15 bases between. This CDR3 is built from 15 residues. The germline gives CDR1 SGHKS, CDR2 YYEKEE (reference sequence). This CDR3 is CASSLVRTAGHEQYF. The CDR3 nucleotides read TGTGCCAGCAGCTTGGTTAGGACGGCGGGCCACGAGCAGTACTTC.

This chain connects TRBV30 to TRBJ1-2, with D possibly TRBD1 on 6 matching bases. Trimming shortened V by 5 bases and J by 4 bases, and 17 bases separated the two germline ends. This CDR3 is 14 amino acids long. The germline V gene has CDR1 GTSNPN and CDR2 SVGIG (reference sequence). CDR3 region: CAWARGRGIYGYTF. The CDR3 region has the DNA TGTGCCTGGGCGCGGGGGCGCGGTATCTATGGCTACACCTTC.

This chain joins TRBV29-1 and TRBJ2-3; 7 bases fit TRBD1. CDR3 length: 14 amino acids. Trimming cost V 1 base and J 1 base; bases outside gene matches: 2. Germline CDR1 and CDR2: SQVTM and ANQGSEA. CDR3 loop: CSVEGQGGTDTQYF. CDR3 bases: TGCAGCGTTGAAGGACAGGGCGGCACAGATACGCAGTATTTT.

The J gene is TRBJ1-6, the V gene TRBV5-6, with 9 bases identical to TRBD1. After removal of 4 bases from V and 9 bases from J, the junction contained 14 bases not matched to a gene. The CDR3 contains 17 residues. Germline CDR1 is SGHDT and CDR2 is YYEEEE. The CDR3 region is CASSTGQGAAVISPLHF. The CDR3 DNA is TGTGCCAGCAGCACGGGACAGGGAGCGGCGGTGATTTCACCCCTCCACTTT.

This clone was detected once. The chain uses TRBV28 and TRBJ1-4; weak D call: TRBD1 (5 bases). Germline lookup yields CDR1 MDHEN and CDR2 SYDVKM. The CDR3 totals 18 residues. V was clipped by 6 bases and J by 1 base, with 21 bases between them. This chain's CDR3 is CASSSDGQGKITNEKLFF. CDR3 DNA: TGTGCCAGCAGCTCTGACGGGCAGGGAAAGATAACTAATGAAAAACTGTTTTTT.

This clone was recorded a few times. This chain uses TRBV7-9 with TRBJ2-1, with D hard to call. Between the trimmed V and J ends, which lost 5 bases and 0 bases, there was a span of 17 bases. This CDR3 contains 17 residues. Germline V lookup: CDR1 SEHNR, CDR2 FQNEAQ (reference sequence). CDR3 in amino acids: CASSPPLRLSSYNEQFF. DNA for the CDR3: TGTGCCAGCAGCCCCCCCTTGAGGCTAAGCTCCTACAATGAGCAGTTCTTC.

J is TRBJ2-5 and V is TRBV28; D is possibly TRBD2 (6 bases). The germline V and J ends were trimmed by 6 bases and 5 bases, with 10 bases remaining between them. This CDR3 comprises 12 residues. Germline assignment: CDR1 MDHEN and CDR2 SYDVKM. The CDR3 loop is CASRAGGETQYF. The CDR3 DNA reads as TGTGCCAGCAGAGCGGGTGGGGAGACCCAGTACTTC. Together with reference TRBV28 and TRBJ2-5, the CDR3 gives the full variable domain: DVKVTQSSRYLVKRTGEKVFLECVQDMDHENMFWYRQDPGLGLRLIYFSYDVKMKEKGDIPEGYSVSREKKERFSLILESASTNQTSMYLCASRAGGETQYFGPGTRLLVL.

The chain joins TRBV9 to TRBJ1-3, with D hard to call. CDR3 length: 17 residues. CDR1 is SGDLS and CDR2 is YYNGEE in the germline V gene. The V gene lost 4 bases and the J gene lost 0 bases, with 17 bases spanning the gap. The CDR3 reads CASSPSRRGLSGNTIYF. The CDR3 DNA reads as TGTGCCAGCAGCCCCTCTAGACGCGGCCTCTCTGGAAACACCATATATTTT.

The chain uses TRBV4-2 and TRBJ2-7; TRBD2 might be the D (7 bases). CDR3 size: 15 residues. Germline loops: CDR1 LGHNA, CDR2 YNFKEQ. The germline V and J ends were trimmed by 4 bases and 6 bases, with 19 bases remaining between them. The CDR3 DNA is TGTGCCAGCAGCCCGTGGGGGGGGCGAGGGGGCGAGCAGTACTTC. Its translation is CASSPWGGRGGEQYF.

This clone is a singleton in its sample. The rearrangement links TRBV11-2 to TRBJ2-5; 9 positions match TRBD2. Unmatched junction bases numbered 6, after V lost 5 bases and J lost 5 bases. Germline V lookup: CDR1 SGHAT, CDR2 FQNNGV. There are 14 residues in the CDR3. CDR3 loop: CASSPRLAEETQYF. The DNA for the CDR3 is TGTGCCAGCAGCCCGCGACTAGCGGAGGAGACCCAGTACTTC.

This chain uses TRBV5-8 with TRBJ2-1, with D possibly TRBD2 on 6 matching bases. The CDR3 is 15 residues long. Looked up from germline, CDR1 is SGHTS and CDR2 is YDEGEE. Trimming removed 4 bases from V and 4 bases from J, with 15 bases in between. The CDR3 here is CASSPGVAAYNEQFF. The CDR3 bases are TGTGCCAGCAGCCCTGGAGTAGCGGCTTACAATGAGCAGTTCTTC.

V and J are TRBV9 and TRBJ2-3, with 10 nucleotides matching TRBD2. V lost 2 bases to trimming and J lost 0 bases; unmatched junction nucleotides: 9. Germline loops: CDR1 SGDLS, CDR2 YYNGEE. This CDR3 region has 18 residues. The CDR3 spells CASSVGSGRAWSTDTQYF. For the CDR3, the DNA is TGTGCCAGCAGCGTTGGGAGCGGGAGGGCTTGGAGCACAGATACGCAGTATTTT.

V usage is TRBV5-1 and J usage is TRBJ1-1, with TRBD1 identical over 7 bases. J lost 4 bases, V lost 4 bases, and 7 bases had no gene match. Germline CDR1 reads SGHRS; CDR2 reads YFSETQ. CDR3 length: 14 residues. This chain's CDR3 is CASSARQGGTEAFF. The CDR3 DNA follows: TGCGCCAGCAGCGCCCGACAGGGTGGCACTGAAGCTTTCTTT.

CDR3: CSVEVRTAYEQYF. As DNA, the CDR3 is TGCAGCGTTGAAGTAAGGACAGCCTACGAGCAGTACTTC. V usage is TRBV29-1 and J usage is TRBJ2-7; tentatively, D is TRBD1 (6 bases). Germline V gene data show CDR1 as SQVTM and CDR2 as ANQGSEA. This CDR3 region has 13 residues. Trimming removed 1 base at V and 2 bases at J, with 9 bases between.

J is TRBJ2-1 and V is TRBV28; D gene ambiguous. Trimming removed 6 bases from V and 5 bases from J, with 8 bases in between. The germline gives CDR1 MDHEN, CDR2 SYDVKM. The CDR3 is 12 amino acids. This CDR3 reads CASRTRNNEQFF. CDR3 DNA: TGTGCCAGCAGAACAAGAAACAATGAGCAGTTCTTC.

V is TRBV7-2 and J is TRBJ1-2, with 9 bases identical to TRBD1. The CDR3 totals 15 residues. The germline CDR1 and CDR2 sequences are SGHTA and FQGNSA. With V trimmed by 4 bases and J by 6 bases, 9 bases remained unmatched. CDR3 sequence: CASSSRTGENDGYTF. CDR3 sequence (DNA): TGTGCCAGCAGCTCTAGGACAGGGGAGAACGATGGCTACACCTTC. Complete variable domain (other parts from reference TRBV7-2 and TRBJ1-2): GAGVSQSPSNKVTEKGKDVELRCDPISGHTALYWYRQSLGQGLEFLIYFQGNSAPDKSGLPSDRFSAERTGGSVSTLTIQRTQQEDSAVYLCASSSRTGENDGYTFGSGTRLTVV.

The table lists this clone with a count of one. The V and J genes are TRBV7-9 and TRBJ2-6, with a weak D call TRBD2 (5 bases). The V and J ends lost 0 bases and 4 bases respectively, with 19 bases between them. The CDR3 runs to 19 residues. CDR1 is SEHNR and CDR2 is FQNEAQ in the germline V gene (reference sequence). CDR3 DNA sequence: TGTGCCAGCAGCTTAGCGTTGCGTACGAAGAGAGGGGGGGCCAACGTCCTGACTTTC. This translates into CASSLALRTKRGGANVLTF.

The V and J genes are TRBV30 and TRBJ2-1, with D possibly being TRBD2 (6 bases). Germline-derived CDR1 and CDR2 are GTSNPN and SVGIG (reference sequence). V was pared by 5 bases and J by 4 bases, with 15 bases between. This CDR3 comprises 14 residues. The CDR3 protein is CAWGLGTFYNEQFF. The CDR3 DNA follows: TGTGCCTGGGGGCTTGGGACTTTTTACAATGAGCAGTTCTTC.

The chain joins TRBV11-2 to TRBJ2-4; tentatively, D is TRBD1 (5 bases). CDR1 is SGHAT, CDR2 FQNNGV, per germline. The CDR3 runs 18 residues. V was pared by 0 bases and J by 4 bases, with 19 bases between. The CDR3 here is CASSLDHQGSYLKNIQYF. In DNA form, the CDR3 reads TGTGCCAGCAGCTTAGATCATCAGGGAAGCTACTTAAAAAACATTCAGTACTTC.

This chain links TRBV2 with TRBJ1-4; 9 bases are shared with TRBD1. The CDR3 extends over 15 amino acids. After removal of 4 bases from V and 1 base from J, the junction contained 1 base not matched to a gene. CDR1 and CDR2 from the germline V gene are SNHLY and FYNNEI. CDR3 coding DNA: TGTGCCAGCAGTGGGACAGGGGTAACTAATGAAAAACTGTTTTTT. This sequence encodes CASSGTGVTNEKLFF.

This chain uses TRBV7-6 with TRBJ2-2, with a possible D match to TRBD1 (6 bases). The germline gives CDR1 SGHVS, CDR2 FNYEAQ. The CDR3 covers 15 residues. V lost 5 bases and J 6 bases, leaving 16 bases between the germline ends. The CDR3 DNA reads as TGTGCCAGCAGCCAACAGGTGGGGGCGTCCGGGGAGCTGTTTTTT. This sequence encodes CASSQQVGASGELFF.